The 24 T cell receptor beta chains below come from one sample, sequenced in a study of T cells in tuberculosis. TCRdb's copy holds only in-frame clones and misses some; the assay was immunoSEQ multiplex PCR. The sample includes about 33,000 clones, approximately 90% of them seen just once. Time point meaning: new active TB diagnosis, blood taken before or within 7 days of starting treatment. The sequencing used PBMCs, collected at tuberculosis diagnosis. The origin of the receptors is an adult with tuberculosis.

The chain joins TRBV28 to TRBJ2-7; TRBD1 matches at 7 bases. The CDR3 loop spans 15 amino acids. Per the germline V gene, CDR1 is MDHEN and CDR2 is SYDVKM. V was pared by 6 bases and J by 1 base, with 9 bases of the junction left unmatched. The CDR3: CASSPTRDRSYEQYF. The DNA for the CDR3 is TGTGCCAGCAGCCCTACTCGGGACAGATCCTACGAGCAGTACTTC.

The V call is TRBV7-9, the J call TRBJ2-5; D gene uncertain. The V gene lost 5 bases and the J gene lost 5 bases, with 9 bases spanning the gap. The CDR3 has 12 amino acids. CDR1 SEHNR and CDR2 FQNEAQ come from the germline V gene (reference sequence). The chain's CDR3 is CASSPTWETQYF. For the CDR3, the DNA is TGTGCCAGCAGCCCGACTTGGGAGACCCAGTACTTC.

The chain recombines TRBV19 with TRBJ2-2, with D tentatively TRBD1 (6 bases). Germline-derived CDR1 and CDR2 are LNHDA and SQIVND (reference sequence). This CDR3 contains 16 residues. V was shortened by 4 bases and J by 5 bases, with 17 bases between the two germline ends. The CDR3 DNA sequence: TGTGCCAGTAGTAGGACAGCCGCCGCGAGAACCGGGGAGCTGTTTTTT. It is translated as CASSRTAAARTGELFF.

The CDR3 reads CASSDEGFGWTEAFF. The DNA of the CDR3 is TGCGCCAGCAGTGATGAGGGTTTTGGGTGGACTGAAGCTTTCTTT. The genes are TRBV10-1 and TRBJ1-1, with D hard to call. The CDR3 has 15 residues. V lost 3 bases to trimming and J lost 5 bases, with 16 bases between them. Per germline, CDR1 WNHNN and CDR2 SYGVQD (reference sequence).

The chain carries TRBV27 and TRBJ2-3; TRBD1 matches at 10 bases. The V gene end was trimmed by 6 bases and the J gene end by 4 bases; junction bases not matched to a gene: 10. The CDR3 totals 16 residues. Germline CDR1 reads MNHEY; CDR2 reads SMNVEV (reference sequence). As DNA, the CDR3 is TGTGCCAGCAGACCCGGGGGACAGGGGATTCCAGATACGCAGTATTTT. Translating it yields CASRPGGQGIPDTQYF.

The chain combines TRBV7-2 with TRBJ2-3, with 9 nucleotides matching TRBD1. Germline V gene data show CDR1 as SGHTA and CDR2 as FQGNSA. Germline trimming cut 5 bases from V and 4 bases from J; bases unmatched to any gene: 7. The CDR3 totals 15 residues. CDR3 sequence reads: CASSLSTGGADTQYF. The DNA for the CDR3 is TGTGCCAGCAGCCTATCGACAGGGGGAGCAGATACGCAGTATTTT. Looking up the rest from reference TRBV7-2 and TRBJ2-3 gives the full variable domain: GAGVSQSPSNKVTEKGKDVELRCDPISGHTALYWYRQSLGQGLEFLIYFQGNSAPDKSGLPSDRFSAERTGGSVSTLTIQRTQQEDSAVYLCASSLSTGGADTQYFGPGTRLTVL.

The chain recombines TRBV30 with TRBJ2-7; D perhaps matches TRBD2 (5 bases). The CDR3 runs to 13 residues. CDR1 and CDR2 (germline): GTSNPN, SVGIG (reference sequence). Trimming removed 5 bases from V and 0 bases from J, with 11 bases in between. The CDR3 loop is CAWGSGISYEQYF. The CDR3 DNA sequence: TGTGCCTGGGGTTCCGGGATCTCCTACGAGCAGTACTTC.

This clone has a handful of counts. The rearrangement links TRBV7-2 to TRBJ2-3; the D gene is possibly TRBD1 (6 bases). There are 14 residues in the CDR3. V lost 4 bases to trimming and J lost 0 bases, with 8 bases between them. CDR1 is SGHTA and CDR2 is FQGNSA in the germline V gene. CDR3 amino acids: CASSSGVSTDTQYF. The DNA of the CDR3 is TGTGCCAGCAGCTCAGGGGTGAGCACAGATACGCAGTATTTT.

This clone appeared a single time. The chain employs TRBV13 and TRBJ1-1; TRBD1 matches at 12 bases. Per germline, CDR1 PRHDT and CDR2 FYEKMQ (reference sequence). The V segment lost 5 bases and the J segment 3 bases; nucleotides outside the gene matches: 7. The CDR3 runs 16 residues. CDR3 bases: TGTGCCAGCAGCCCTCCGGGACAGGGGGCGGACACTGAAGCTTTCTTT. It specifies CASSPPGQGADTEAFF.

This chain links TRBV5-1 with TRBJ2-1; the D gene is possibly TRBD2 (6 bases). Germline values: CDR1 SGHRS, CDR2 YFSETQ. This CDR3 is 16 amino acids long. V was pared by 3 bases and J by 0 bases, with 13 bases between. CDR3 sequence reads: CASSWGDGSSYNEQFF. The CDR3, as DNA: TGCGCCAGCAGCTGGGGGGACGGTAGCTCCTACAATGAGCAGTTCTTC.

The chain joins TRBV2 to TRBJ2-3; 13 bases line up with TRBD2. Per germline, CDR1 SNHLY and CDR2 FYNNEI. V lost 4 bases to trimming and J lost 5 bases; unmatched junction nucleotides: 3. This CDR3 is 15 amino acids long. DNA of the CDR3: TGTGCCAGCAGTGGGGGACTAGCGGGGTTAGATACGCAGTATTTT. It encodes CASSGGLAGLDTQYF.

The chain combines TRBV6-5 with TRBJ1-5, with 7 bases lining up with TRBD1. V gave up 6 bases and J gave up 5 bases; unmatched junction bases: 10. This CDR3 contains 15 residues. Germline values: CDR1 MNHEY, CDR2 SVGAGI. The CDR3 loop is CASRRTWTGDQPQHF. The CDR3, as DNA: TGTGCCAGCAGACGGACTTGGACAGGCGATCAGCCCCAGCATTTT.

The chain joins TRBV28 to TRBJ2-7; 9 nucleotides align to TRBD1. The germline gives CDR1 MDHEN, CDR2 SYDVKM. After removal of 1 base from V and 6 bases from J, the junction contained 4 bases not matched to a gene. There are 14 residues in the CDR3. CDR3 sequence (DNA): TGTGCCAGCAGTTTATTTGACAGGGGGGGCGAGCAGTACTTC. Its translation: CASSLFDRGGEQYF.

Note on this clone: The same CDR3 also results from other DNA sequences found in this sample. This chain connects TRBV30 to TRBJ2-2; D is ambiguous. Germline lookup yields CDR1 GTSNPN and CDR2 SVGIG (reference sequence). V was clipped by 0 bases and J by 0 bases, with 5 bases between them. The CDR3 loop spans 14 amino acids. CDR3 protein: CAWSVLANTGELFF. The DNA of the CDR3 is TGTGCCTGGAGTGTACTCGCGAACACCGGGGAGCTGTTTTTT.

The V and J genes are TRBV5-6 and TRBJ2-7, with D possibly being TRBD2 (5 bases). Germline V gives CDR1 SGHDT, CDR2 YYEEEE. This CDR3 has 13 residues. Trimming stripped 3 bases from V and 0 bases from J, with 7 bases between. CDR3 sequence reads: CASSSRDSYEQYF. CDR3 sequence (DNA): TGTGCCAGCAGCTCCCGGGACTCCTACGAGCAGTACTTC.

This clone has a single count. This sequence joins TRBV11-2 and TRBJ2-7; a possible D gene is TRBD1 (6 bases). Trimming left V 4 bases short and J 2 bases short, with 21 bases between. From germline, CDR1 is SGHAT and CDR2 FQNNGV. This CDR3 is 17 amino acids long. In nucleotides, the CDR3 is TGTGCCAGCAGCTCACCTCAATTCAGGACAGATACCTACGAGCAGTACTTC. It is translated as CASSSPQFRTDTYEQYF.

V usage is TRBV5-6 and J usage is TRBJ1-1; TRBD1 matches at 10 bases. Losses at the gene ends were 3 bases for V and 6 bases for J; bases not matched to a gene: 5. Per the germline V gene, CDR1 is SGHDT and CDR2 is YYEEEE. The CDR3 is 14 amino acids. The CDR3 nucleotides are TGTGCCAGCAGCTGGACAGGGGGATGGTCTGAAGCTTTCTTT. Residues: CASSWTGGWSEAFF.

Here the CDR3 DNA reads TGTGCCAGCAGTGTGTTAGCGTCCCTCAATGAGCAGTTCTTC. Residues: CASSVLASLNEQFF. The chain combines TRBV2 with TRBJ2-1, with a weak D call TRBD2 (5 bases). Germline V lookup: CDR1 SNHLY, CDR2 FYNNEI. Between the trimmed V and J ends, which lost 4 bases and 6 bases, there was a span of 13 bases. The CDR3 is made up of 14 amino acids.

J is TRBJ2-1 and V is TRBV15, with 7 bases aligning to TRBD2. CDR1 is LNHNV, CDR2 YYDKDF, per germline (reference sequence). J was trimmed by 4 bases and V by 5 bases; bases with no gene match: 11. The CDR3 is made up of 16 amino acids. The CDR3 DNA follows: TGTGCCACCAGCCGACGGCGGGAGAGCAAGTACAATGAGCAGTTCTTC. Amino acids: CATSRRRESKYNEQFF.

The chain combines TRBV4-3 with TRBJ1-2, with 7 bases lining up with TRBD1. The CDR3 totals 13 residues. Trimming cost V 5 bases and J 4 bases; bases outside gene matches: 4. CDR1 LGHNA and CDR2 YSLEER come from the germline V gene. CDR3 in amino acids: CASSGDSSYGYTF. Here the CDR3 DNA reads TGCGCCAGCAGCGGGGACAGCTCCTATGGCTACACCTTC.

This CDR3 reads CASSSQGEQYF. The CDR3 DNA reads as TGTGCCAGTAGTTCACAGGGCGAGCAGTACTTC. The chain has TRBV19 and TRBJ2-7; perhaps TRBD1 as D (6 bases). The CDR3 is 11 amino acids. Per the germline V gene, CDR1 is LNHDA and CDR2 is SQIVND (reference sequence). The V and J ends lost 5 bases and 6 bases respectively, with 8 bases between them.

This clone was observed once. The chain employs TRBV6-5 and TRBJ2-7; no firm D call. The germline V and J ends were trimmed by 4 bases and 5 bases, with 18 bases remaining between them. This CDR3 spans 15 amino acids. Germline V gives CDR1 MNHEY, CDR2 SVGAGI. As DNA, the CDR3 is TGTGCCAGCAGTTTCCTTTTGGGCTCCCTGAACGAGCAGTACTTC. Protein: CASSFLLGSLNEQYF.

This clone has only a few counts. The chain joins TRBV4-2 to TRBJ2-3; 11 bases match TRBD2. The CDR3 totals 17 residues. The germline gives CDR1 LGHNA, CDR2 YNFKEQ. V shed 2 bases and J 4 bases; nucleotides not matched to a gene: 8. The CDR3, as DNA: TGTGCCAGCAGCCAAACCGACGGGACTAGCGGCCCAGATACGCAGTATTTT. As protein: CASSQTDGTSGPDTQYF.

V gene TRBV7-2 combines with J gene TRBJ2-7, with 8 bases identical to TRBD1. V dropped 5 bases and J dropped 4; count of bases not matched to a gene: 7. The CDR3 is 14 amino acids. Germline-derived CDR1 and CDR2 are SGHTA and FQGNSA. The DNA of the CDR3 is TGTGCCAGCAGCCCAGGTACAGGGGGGTACGAGCAGTACTTC. Residues: CASSPGTGGYEQYF.